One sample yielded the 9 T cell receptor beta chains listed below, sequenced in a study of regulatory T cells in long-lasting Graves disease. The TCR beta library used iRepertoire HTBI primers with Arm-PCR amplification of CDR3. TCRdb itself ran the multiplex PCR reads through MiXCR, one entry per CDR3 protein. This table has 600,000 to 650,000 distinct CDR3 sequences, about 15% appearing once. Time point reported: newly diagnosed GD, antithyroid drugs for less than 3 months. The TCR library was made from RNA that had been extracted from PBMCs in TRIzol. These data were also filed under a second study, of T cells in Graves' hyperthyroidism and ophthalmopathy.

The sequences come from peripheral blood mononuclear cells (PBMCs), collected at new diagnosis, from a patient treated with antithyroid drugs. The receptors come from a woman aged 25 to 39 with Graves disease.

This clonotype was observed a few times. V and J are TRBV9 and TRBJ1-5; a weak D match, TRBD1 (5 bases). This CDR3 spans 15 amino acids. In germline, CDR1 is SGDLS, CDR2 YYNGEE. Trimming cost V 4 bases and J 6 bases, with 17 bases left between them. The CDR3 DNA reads TGTGCCAGCAGCATCGGGGCCGGCATCGGTCAGCCCCAGCATTTT. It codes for CASSIGAGIGQPQHF.

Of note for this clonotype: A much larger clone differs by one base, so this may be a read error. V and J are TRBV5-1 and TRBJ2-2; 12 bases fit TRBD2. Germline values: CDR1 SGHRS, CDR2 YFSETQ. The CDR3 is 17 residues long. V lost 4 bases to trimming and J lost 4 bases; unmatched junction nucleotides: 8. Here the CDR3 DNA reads TGCGCCAGCAGCCGTGTACTAGCGGGAGGACCCACCGGGGAGCTGTTTTTT. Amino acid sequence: CASSRVLAGGPTGELFF.

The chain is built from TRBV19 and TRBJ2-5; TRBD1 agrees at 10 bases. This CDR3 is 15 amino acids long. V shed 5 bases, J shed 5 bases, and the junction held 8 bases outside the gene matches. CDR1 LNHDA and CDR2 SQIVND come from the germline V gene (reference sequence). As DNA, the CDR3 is TGTGCCAGTAGTCCCCTGACAGGGGGCGCCGAGACCCAGTACTTC. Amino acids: CASSPLTGGAETQYF.

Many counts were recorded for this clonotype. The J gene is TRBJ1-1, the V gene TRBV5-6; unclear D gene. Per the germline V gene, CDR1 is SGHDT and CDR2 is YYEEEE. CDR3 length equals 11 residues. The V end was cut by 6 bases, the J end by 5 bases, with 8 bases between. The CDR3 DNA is TGTGCCAGCATGCGTGGGACTGAAGCTTTCTTT. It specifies CASMRGTEAFF.

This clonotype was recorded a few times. CDR3 in DNA: TGTGCCAGCAGTGAATCCTTAGTTCGCTATGGCTACACCTTC. It translates to CASSESLVRYGYTF. The chain has TRBV6-1 and TRBJ1-2, with D unclear. Germline V gene lookup returns CDR1 MNHNS and CDR2 SASEGT. V lost 2 bases, J lost 4 bases, and 11 bases lay in between. This CDR3 spans 14 amino acids.

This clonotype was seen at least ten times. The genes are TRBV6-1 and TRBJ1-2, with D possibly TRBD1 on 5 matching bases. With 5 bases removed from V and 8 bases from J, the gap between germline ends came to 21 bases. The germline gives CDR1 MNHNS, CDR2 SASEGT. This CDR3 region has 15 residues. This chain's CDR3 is CASSPQLRGPVGYTF. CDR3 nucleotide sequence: TGTGCCAGCAGTCCTCAACTGAGGGGACCGGTAGGCTACACCTTC.

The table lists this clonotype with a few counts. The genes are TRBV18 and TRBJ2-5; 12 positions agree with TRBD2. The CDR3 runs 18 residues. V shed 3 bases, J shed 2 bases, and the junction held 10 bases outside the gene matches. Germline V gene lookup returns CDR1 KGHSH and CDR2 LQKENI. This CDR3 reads CASSPRLAGAAVQETQYF. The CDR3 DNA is TGTGCCAGCTCACCCCGACTAGCGGGAGCGGCCGTACAAGAGACCCAGTACTTC.

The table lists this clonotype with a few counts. As DNA, the CDR3 is TGTGCCAGCAGTGAAGGGGGGTCACCCCTCCACTTT. It is translated as CASSEGGSPLHF. V is TRBV6-1 and J is TRBJ1-6; TRBD1 is a possible D gene (5 bases). Germline CDR1 and CDR2: MNHNS and SASEGT. CDR3 length equals 12 residues. V gave up 1 base and J gave up 10 bases, with 5 bases separating them.

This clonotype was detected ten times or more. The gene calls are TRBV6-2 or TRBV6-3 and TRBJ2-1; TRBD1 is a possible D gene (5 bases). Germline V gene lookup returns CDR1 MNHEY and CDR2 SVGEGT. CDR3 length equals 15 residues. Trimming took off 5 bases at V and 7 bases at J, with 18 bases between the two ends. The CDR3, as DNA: TGTGCCAGCAGTCGGACACAAATGGGTGGGAATGAGCAGTTCTTC. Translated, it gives CASSRTQMGGNEQFF.